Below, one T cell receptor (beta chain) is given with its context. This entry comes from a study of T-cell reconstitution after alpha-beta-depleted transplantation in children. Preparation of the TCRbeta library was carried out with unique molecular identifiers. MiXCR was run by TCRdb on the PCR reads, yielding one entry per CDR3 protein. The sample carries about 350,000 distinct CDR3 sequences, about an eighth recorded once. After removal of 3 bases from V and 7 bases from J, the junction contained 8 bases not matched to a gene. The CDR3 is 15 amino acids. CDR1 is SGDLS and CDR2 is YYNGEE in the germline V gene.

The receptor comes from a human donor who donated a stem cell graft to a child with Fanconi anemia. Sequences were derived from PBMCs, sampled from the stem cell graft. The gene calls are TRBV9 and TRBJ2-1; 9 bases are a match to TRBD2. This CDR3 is CASSARLADTNEQFF. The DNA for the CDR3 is TGTGCCAGCAGCGCCCGACTAGCGGACACGAATGAGCAGTTCTTC.